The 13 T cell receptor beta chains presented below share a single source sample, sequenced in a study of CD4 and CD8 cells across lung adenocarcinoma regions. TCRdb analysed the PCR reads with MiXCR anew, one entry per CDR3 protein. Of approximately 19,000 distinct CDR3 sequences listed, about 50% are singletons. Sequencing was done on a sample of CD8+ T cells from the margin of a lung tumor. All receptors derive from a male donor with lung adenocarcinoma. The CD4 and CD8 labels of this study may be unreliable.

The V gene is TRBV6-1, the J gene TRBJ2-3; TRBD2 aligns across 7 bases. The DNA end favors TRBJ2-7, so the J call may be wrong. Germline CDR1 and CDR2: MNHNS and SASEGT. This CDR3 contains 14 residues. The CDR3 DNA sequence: TGTGCCAGCAGCCTGGCGGGAGACCAAGATACGCAGTACTTC. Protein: CASSLAGDQDTQYF.

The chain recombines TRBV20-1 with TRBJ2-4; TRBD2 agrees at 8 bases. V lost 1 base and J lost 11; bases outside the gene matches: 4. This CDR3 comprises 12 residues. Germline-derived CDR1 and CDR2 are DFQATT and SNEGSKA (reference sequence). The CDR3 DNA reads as TGCAGTGCTAGAGCGGGAGGGGTCCTTCAGTACTTC. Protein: CSARAGGVLQYF.

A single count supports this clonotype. Written as DNA, the CDR3 is TGTGCCAGCAGTTACTCGTCACCACGAAACACAGATACGCAGTATTTT. Translating gives CASSYSSPRNTDTQYF. The chain links TRBV6-5 to TRBJ2-3, with no clear D. CDR1 is MNHEY and CDR2 is SVGAGI in the germline V gene. This CDR3 spans 16 amino acids. V was pared by 0 bases and J by 2 bases, with 12 bases between.

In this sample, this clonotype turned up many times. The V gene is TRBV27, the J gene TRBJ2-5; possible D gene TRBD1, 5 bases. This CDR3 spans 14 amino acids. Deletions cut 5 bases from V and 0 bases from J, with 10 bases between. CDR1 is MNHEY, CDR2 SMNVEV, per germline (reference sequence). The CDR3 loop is CASSNAGYQETQYF. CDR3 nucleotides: TGTGCCAGCAGTAACGCAGGGTACCAAGAGACCCAGTACTTC.

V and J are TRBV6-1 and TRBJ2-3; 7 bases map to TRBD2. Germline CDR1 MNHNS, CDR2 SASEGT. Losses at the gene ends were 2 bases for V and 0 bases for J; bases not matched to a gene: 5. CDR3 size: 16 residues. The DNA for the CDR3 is TGTGCCAGCAGTGAACGGGCGGGACTAAGCACAGATACGCAGTATTTT. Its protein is CASSERAGLSTDTQYF.

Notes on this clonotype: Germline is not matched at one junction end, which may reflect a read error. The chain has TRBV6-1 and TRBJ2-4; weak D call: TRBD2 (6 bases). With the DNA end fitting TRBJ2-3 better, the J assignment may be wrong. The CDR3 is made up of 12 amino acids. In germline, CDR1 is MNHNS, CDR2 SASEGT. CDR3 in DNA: TGTGCCGGCAGGGCGGAGGGAGATACGCAGTATTTT. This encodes CAGRAEGDTQYF.

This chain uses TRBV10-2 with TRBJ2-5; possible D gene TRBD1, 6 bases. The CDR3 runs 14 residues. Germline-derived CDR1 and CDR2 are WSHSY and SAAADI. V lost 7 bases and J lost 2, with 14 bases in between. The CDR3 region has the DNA TGCGCCAGCAAGGGTGGACAGTGGCAAGAGACCCAGTACTTC. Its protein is CASKGGQWQETQYF.

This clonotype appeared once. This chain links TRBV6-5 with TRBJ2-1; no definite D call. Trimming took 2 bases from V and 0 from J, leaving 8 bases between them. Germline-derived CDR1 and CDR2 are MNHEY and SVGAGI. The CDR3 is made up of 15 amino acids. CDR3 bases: TGTGCCAGCAGTTACGACGGTAGCTCCTACAATGAGCAGTTCTTC. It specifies CASSYDGSSYNEQFF.

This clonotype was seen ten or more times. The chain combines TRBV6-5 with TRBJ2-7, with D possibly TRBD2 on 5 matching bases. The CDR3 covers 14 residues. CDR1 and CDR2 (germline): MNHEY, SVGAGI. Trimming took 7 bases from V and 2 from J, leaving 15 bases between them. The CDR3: CASKFREGAYEQYF. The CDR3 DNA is TGTGCCAGCAAGTTTCGAGAGGGCGCCTACGAGCAGTACTTC.

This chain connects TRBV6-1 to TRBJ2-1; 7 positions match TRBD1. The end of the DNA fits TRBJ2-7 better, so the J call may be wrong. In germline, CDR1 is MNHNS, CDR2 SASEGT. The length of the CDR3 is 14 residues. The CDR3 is CASSAWDSTNEQYF. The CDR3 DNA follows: TGTGCCAGCAGTGCCTGGGACAGTACAAACGAGCAGTACTTC.

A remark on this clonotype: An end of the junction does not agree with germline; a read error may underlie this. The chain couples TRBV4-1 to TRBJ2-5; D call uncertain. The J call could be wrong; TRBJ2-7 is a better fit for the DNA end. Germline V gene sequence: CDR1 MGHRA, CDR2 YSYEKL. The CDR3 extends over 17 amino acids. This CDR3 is CASGQDPARAFGYEQYF. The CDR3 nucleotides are TGCGCCAGCGGCCAAGATCCCGCCCGGGCATTTGGGTACGAGCAGTACTTC.

In nucleotides, the CDR3 is TGTGCCAGCAGGCGAGAAGGGGCCAACGTCCTGACTTTC. Protein: CASRREGANVLTF. This chain uses TRBV12-3 or TRBV12-4 with TRBJ2-6, with D hard to call. The CDR3 has 13 amino acids. V was clipped by 6 bases and J by 4 bases, with 7 bases between them.

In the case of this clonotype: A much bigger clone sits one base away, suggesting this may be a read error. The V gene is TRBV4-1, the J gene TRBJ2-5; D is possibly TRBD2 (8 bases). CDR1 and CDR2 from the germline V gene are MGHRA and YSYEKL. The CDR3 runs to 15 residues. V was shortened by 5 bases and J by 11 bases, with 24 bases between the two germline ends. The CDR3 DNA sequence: TGCGCCAGCAGCAAACCGAGACAGGGACTAGGAGAGCAGTACTTC. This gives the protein CASSKPRQGLGEQYF.